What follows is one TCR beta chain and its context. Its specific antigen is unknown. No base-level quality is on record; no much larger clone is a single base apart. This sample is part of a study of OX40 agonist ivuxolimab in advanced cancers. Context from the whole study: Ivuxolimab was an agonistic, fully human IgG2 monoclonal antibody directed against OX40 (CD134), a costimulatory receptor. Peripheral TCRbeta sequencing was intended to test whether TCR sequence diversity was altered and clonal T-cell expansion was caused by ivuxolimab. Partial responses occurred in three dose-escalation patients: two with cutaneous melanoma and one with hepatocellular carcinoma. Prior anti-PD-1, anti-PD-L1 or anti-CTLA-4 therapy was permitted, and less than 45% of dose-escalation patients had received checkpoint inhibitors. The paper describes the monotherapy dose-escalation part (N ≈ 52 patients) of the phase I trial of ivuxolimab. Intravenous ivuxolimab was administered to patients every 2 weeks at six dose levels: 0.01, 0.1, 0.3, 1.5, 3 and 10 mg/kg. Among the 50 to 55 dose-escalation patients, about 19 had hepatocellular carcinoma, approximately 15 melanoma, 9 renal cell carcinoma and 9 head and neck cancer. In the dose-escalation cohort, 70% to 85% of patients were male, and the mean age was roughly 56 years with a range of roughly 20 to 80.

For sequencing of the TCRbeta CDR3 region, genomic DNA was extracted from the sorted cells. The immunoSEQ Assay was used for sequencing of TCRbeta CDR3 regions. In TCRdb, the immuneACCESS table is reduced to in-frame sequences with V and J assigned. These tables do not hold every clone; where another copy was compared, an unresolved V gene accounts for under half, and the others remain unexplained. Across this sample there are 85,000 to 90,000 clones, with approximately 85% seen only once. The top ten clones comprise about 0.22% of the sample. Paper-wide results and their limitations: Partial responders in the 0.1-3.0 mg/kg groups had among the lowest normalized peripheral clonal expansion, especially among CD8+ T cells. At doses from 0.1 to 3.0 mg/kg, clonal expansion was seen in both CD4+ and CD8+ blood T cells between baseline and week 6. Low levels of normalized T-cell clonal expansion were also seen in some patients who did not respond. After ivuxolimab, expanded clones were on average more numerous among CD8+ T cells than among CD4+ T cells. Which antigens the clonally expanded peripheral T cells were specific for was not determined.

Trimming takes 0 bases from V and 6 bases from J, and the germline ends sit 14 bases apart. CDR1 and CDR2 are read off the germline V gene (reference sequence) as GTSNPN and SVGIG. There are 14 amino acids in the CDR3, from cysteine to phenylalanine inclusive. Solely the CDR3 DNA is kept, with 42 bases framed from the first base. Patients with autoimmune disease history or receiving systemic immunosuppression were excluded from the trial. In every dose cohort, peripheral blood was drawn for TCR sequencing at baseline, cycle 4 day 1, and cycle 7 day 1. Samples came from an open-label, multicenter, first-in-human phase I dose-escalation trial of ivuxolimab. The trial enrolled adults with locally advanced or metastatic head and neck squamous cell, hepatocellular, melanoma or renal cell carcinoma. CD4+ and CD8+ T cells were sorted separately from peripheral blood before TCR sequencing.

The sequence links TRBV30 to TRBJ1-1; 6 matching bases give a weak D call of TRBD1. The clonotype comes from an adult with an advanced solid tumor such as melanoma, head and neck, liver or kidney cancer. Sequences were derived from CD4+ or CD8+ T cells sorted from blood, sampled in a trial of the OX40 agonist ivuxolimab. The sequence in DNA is TGTGCCTGGAGTGTACGGGGGGCGGGTTCTGAAGCTTTCTTT. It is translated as CAWSVRGAGSEAFF.